This T cell receptor beta chain comes out of a study of blood T cell repertoires in COVID-19. Whole-study context: The origin of the acute and convalescent COVID-19 samples was the United States, Italy and Spain. PBMCs, B-cell-depleted T cells, or T cells were the source of the cDNA or gDNA that made up the material.

Original processing notes: Counts of nucleated cells, estimated from reference gene primer amplification, were obtained. Clones were sequenced by immunoSEQ multiplex PCR, and TCRdb holds only the in-frame ones, with some missing. V, J and clone size are those of that table, while D and trimming were read from the DNA. The profile covers about 180,000 clones, with 70% to 85% appearing a single time and approximately 7.3% taken by the ten largest. Trimming left V 0 bases short and J 3 bases short, with 9 bases between. The CDR3 is 15 residues long. From germline, CDR1 is LNHDA and CDR2 SQIVND (reference sequence).

The V gene is TRBV19, the J gene TRBJ1-5; weak D call: TRBD1 (5 bases). The sequence derives from a human donor in a cohort sampled during active COVID-19. The material sequenced was peripheral blood. CDR3 protein: CASSIDGGDNQPQHF. In nucleotides, the CDR3 is TGTGCCAGTAGTATAGATGGGGGGGACAATCAGCCCCAGCATTTT.